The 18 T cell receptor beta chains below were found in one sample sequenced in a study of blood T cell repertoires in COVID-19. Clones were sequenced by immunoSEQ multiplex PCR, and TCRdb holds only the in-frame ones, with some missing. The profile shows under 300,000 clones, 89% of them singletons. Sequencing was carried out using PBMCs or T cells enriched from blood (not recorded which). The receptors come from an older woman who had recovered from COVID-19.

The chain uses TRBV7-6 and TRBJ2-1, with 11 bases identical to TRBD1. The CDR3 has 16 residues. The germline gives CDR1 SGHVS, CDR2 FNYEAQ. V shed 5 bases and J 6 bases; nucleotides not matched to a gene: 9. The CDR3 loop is CASSTSGQGGINEQFF. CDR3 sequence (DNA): TGTGCCAGCAGCACCTCGGGACAGGGGGGGATCAATGAGCAGTTCTTC.

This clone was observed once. The DNA of the CDR3 is TGTGCCAGCATAACCGGCCAGGCTTACACTTATAGCAATCAGCCCCAGCATTTT. Protein product: CASITGQAYTYSNQPQHF. The chain joins TRBV28 to TRBJ1-5; no definite D call. Germline-derived CDR1 and CDR2 are MDHEN and SYDVKM. V was clipped by 7 bases and J by 0 bases, with 22 bases between them. This CDR3 has 18 amino acids.

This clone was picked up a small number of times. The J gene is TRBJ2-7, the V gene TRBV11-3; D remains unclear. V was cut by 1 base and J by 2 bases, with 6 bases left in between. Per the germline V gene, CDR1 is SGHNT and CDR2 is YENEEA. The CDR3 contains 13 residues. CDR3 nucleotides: TGTGCCAGCAGCTTAGGTAGCCCCTACGAGCAGTACTTC. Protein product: CASSLGSPYEQYF.

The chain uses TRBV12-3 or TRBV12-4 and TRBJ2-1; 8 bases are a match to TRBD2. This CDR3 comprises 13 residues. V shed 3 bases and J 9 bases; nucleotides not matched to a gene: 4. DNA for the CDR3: TGTGCCAGCAGTTTTTTAGCGGGGAGTGAGCAGTTCTTC. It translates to CASSFLAGSEQFF.

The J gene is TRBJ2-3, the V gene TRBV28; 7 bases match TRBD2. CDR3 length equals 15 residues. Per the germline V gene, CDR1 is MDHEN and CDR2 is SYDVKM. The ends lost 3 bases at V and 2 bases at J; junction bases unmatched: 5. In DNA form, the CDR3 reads TGTGCCAGCAGTTTGGCCCTAGCGGACACAGATACGCAGTATTTT. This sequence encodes CASSLALADTDTQYF.

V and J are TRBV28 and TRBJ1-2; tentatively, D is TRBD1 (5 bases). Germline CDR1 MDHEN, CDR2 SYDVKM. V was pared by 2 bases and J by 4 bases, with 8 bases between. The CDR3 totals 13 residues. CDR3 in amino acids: CASSLGAGYGYTF. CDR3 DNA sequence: TGTGCCAGCAGTTTAGGGGCAGGCTATGGCTACACCTTC.

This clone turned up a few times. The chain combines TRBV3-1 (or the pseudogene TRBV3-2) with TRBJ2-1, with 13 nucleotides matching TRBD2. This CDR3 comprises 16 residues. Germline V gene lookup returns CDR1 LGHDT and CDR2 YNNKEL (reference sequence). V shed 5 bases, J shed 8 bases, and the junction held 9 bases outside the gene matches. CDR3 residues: CASSKGLAGTLHEQFF. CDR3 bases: TGTGCCAGCAGCAAGGGACTAGCGGGAACGTTGCATGAGCAGTTCTTC.

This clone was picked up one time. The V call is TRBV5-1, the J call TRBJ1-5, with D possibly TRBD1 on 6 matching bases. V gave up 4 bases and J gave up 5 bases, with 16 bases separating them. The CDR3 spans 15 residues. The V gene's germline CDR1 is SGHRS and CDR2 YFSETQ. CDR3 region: CASSERGQQHQPQHF. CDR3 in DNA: TGCGCCAGCAGCGAGAGAGGACAGCAACATCAGCCCCAGCATTTT. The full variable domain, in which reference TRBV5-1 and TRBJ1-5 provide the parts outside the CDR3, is KAGVTQTPRYLIKTRGQQVTLSCSPISGHRSVSWYQQTPGQGLQFLFEYFSETQRNKGNFPGRFSGRQFSNSRSEMNVSTLELGDSALYLCASSERGQQHQPQHFGDGTRLSIL.

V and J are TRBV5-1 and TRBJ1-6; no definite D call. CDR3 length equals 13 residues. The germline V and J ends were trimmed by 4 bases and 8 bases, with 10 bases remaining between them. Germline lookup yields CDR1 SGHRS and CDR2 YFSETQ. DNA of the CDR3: TGCGCCAGCAGCCCGGACTTGGATTCACCCCTCCACTTT. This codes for CASSPDLDSPLHF. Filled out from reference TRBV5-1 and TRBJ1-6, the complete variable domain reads KAGVTQTPRYLIKTRGQQVTLSCSPISGHRSVSWYQQTPGQGLQFLFEYFSETQRNKGNFPGRFSGRQFSNSRSEMNVSTLELGDSALYLCASSPDLDSPLHFGNGTRLTVT.

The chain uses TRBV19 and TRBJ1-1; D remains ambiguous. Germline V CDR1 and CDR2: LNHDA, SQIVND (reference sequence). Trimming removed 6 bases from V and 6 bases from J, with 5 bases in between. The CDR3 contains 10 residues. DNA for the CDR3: TGTGCCAGTAGGGCTTCTGAAGCTTTCTTT. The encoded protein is CASRASEAFF.

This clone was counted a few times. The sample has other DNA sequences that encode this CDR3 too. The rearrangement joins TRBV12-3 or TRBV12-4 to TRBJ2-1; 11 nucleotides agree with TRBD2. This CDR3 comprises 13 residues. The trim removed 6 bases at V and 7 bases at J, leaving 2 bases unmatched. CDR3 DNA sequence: TGTGCCAGCAGGCTAGCGGGGGGAAATGAGCAGTTCTTC. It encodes CASRLAGGNEQFF.

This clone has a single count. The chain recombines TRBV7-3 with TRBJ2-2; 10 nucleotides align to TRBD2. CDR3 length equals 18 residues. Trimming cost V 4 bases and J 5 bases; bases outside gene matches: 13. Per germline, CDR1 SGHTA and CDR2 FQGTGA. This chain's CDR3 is CASSSRRLAGVGTGELFF. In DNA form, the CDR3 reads TGTGCCAGCAGCTCCAGGCGCCTAGCGGGAGTCGGGACCGGGGAGCTGTTTTTT.

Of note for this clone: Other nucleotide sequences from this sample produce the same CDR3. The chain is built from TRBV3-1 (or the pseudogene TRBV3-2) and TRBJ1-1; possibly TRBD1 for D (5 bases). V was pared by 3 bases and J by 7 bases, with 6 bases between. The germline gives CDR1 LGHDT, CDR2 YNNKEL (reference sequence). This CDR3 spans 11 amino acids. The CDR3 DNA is TGTGCCAGCAGCCAGGGGGGTGAAGCTTTCTTT. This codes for CASSQGGEAFF.

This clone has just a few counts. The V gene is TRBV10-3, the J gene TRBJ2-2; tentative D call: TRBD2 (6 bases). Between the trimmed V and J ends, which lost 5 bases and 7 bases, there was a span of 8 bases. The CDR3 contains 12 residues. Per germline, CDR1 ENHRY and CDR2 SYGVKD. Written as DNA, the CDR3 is TGTGCCATCAGTCTCGGGGGCGGGGAGCTGTTTTTT. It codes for CAISLGGGELFF.

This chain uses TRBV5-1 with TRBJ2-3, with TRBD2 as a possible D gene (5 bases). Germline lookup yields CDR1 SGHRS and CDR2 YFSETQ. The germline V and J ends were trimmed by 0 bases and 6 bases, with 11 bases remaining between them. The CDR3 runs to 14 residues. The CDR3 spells CASSLGGLRDTQYF. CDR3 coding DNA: TGCGCCAGCAGCTTGGGCGGACTTAGGGATACGCAGTATTTT.

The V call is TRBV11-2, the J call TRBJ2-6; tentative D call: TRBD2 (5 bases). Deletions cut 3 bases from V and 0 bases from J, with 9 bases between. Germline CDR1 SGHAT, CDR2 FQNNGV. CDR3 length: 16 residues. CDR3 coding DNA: TGTGCCAGCAGCTTTAGAGGGAACTCTGGGGCCAACGTCCTGACTTTC. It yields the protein CASSFRGNSGANVLTF. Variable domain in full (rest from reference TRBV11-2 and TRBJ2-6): EAGVAQSPRYKIIEKRQSVAFWCNPISGHATLYWYQQILGQGPKLLIQFQNNGVVDDSQLPKDRFSAERLKGVDSTLKIQPAKLEDSAVYLCASSFRGNSGANVLTFGAGSRLTVL.

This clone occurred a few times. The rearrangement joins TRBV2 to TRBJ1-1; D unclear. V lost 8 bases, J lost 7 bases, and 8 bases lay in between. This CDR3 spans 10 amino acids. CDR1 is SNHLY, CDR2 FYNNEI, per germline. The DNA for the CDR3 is TGTGCCAGCTATAGTCTTGAAGCTTTCTTT. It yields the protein CASYSLEAFF.

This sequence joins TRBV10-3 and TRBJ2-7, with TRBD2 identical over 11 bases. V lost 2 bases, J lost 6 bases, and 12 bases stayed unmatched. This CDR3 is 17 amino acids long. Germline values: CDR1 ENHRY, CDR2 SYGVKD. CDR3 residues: CAISEGIAGGLAGEQYF. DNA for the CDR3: TGTGCCATCAGTGAGGGGATAGCGGGAGGGCTGGCCGGCGAGCAGTACTTC.